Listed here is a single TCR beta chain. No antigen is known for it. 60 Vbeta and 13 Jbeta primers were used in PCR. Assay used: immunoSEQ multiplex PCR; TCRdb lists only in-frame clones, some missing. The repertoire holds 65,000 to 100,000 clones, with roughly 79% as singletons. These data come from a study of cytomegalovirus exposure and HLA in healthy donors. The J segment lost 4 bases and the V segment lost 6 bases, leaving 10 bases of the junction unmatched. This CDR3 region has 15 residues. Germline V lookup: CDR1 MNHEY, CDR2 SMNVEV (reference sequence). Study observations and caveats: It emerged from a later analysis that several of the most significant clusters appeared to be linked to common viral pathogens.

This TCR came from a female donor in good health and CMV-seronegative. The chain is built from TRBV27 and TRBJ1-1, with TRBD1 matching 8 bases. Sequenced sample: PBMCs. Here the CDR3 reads CASSYRGGLSTEAFF. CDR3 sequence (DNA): TGTGCCAGCAGCTACAGGGGGGGGCTGAGCACTGAAGCTTTCTTT.